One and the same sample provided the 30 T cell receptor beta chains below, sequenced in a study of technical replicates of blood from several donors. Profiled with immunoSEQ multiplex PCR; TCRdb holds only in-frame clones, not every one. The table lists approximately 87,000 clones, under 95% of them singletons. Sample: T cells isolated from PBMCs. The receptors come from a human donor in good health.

Here the CDR3 DNA reads TGTGCCAGTAGTAGTCAAGGGGGGGTACGAGGGAATCAGCCCCAGCATTTT. Residues: CASSSQGGVRGNQPQHF. V gene TRBV19 combines with J gene TRBJ1-5; D perhaps matches TRBD1 (6 bases). Per germline, CDR1 LNHDA and CDR2 SQIVND (reference sequence). Deletions cut 4 bases from V and 4 bases from J, with 20 bases between. There are 17 residues in the CDR3.

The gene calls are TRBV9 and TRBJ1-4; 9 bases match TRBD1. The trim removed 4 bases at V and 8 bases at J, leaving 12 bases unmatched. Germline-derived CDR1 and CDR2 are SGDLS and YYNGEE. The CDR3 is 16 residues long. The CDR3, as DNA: TGTGCCAGCAGCTTACGACCGGGACAGGGTGGAGAAAAACTGTTTTTT. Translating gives CASSLRPGQGGEKLFF.

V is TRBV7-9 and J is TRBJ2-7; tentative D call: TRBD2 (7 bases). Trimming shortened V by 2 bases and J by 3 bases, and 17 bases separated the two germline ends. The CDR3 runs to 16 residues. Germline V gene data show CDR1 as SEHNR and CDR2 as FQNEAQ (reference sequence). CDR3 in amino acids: CASSLIKGGAHYEQYF. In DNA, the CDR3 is TGTGCCAGCAGCTTAATAAAAGGGGGGGCTCACTACGAGCAGTACTTC.

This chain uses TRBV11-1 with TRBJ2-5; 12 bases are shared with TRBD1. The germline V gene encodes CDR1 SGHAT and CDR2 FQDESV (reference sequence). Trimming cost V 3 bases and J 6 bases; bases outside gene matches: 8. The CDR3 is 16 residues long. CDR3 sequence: CASSLTRDRGRKTQYF. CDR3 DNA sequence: TGTGCCAGCAGCTTGACCCGGGACAGGGGGCGAAAGACCCAGTACTTC.

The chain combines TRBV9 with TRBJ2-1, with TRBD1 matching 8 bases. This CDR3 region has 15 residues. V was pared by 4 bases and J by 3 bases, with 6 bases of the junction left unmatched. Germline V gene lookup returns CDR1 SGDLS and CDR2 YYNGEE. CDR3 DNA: TGTGCCAGCAGCTCAGGGGGCAGGGGCTACAATGAGCAGTTCTTC. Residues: CASSSGGRGYNEQFF.

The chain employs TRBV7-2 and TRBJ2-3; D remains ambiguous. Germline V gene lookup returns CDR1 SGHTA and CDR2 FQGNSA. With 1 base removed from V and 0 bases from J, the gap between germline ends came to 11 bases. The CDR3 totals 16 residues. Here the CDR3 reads CASSLGTVLSTDTQYF. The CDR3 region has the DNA TGTGCCAGCAGCTTAGGAACGGTCCTAAGCACAGATACGCAGTATTTT.

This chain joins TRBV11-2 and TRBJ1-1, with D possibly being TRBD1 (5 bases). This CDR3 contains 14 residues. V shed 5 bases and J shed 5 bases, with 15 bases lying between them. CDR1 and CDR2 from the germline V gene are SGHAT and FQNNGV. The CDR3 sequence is CASSRRGGDTEAFF. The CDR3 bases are TGTGCCAGCAGCCGACGGGGGGGGGATACTGAAGCTTTCTTT.

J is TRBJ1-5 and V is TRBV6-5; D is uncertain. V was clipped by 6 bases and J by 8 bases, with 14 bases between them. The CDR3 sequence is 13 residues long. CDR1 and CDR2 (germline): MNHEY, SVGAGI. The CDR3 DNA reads TGTGCCAGCAGCCCTGCTATCTCCGAGCCCCAGCATTTT. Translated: CASSPAISEPQHF.

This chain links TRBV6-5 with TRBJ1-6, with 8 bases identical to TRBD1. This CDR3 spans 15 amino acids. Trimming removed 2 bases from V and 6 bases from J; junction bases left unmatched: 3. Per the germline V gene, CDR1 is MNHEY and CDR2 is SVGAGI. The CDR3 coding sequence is TGTGCCAGCAGTTACCGGCAGGGGGCTAATTCACCCCTCCACTTT. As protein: CASSYRQGANSPLHF.

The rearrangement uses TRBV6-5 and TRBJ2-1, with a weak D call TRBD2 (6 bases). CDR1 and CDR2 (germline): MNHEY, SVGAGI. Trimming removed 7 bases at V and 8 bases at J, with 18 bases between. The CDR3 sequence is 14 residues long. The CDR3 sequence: CASNRLGGNDEQFF. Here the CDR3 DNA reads TGTGCCAGCAATCGACTAGGAGGGAACGATGAGCAGTTCTTC.

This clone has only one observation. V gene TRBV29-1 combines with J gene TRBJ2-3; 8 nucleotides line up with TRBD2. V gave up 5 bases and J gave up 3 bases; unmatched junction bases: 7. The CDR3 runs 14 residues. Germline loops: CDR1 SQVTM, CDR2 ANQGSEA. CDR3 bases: TGCAGCGTTCACAGCGGGAGAGGGACAGATACGCAGTATTTT. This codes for CSVHSGRGTDTQYF.

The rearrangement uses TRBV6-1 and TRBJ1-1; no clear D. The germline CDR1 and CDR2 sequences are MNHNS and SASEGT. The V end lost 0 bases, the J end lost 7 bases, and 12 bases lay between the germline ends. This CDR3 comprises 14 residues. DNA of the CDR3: TGTGCCAGCAGTGAAGCGAACTGGGCAGATGAAGCTTTCTTT. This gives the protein CASSEANWADEAFF.

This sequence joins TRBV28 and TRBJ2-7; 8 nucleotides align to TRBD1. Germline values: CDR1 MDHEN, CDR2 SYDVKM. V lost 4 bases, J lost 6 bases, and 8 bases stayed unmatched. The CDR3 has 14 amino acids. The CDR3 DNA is TGTGCCAGCAGTTCCGGACAGGGTAACACCGAGCAGTACTTC. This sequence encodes CASSSGQGNTEQYF.

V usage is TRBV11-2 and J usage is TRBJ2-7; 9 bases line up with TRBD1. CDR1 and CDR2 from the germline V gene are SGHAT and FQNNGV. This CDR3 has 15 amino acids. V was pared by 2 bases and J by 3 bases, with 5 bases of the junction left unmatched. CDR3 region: CASSLLGTGNYEQYF. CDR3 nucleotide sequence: TGTGCCAGCAGCTTACTCGGGACAGGGAACTACGAGCAGTACTTC.

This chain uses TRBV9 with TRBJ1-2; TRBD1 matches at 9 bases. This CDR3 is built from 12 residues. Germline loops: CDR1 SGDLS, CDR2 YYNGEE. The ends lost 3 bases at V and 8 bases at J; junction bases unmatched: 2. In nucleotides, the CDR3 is TGTGCCAGCAGCGCACAGGGGGCCGGCTACACCTTC. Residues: CASSAQGAGYTF.

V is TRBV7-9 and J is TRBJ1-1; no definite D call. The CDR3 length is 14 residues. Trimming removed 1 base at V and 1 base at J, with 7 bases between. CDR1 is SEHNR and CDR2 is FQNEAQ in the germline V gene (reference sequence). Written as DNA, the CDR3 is TGTGCCAGCAGCTTAGTTGACTCGAACACTGAAGCTTTCTTT. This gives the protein CASSLVDSNTEAFF.

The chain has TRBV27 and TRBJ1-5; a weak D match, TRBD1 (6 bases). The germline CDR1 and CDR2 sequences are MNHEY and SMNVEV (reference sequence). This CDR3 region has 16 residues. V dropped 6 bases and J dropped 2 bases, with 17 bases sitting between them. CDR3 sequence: CASRPQGRGGNQPQHF. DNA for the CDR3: TGTGCCAGCAGACCCCAGGGGCGAGGGGGCAATCAGCCCCAGCATTTT.

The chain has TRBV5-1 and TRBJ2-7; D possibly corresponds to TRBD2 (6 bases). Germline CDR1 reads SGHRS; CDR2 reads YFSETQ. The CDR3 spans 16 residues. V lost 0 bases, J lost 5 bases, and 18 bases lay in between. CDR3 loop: CASSLAPGLNLNEQYF. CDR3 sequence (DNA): TGCGCCAGCAGCTTGGCCCCGGGACTCAACCTCAACGAGCAGTACTTC.

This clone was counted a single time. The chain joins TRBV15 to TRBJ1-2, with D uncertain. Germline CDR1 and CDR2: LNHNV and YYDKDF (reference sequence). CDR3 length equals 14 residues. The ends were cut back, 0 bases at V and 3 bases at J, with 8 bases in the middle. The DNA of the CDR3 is TGTGCCACCAGCAGAGAACCCCGGGACTATGGCTACACCTTC. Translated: CATSREPRDYGYTF.

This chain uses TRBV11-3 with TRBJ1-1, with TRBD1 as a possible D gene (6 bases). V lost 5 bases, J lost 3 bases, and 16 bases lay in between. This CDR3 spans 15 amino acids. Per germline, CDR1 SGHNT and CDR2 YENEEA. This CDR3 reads CASSLLWGPDTEAFF. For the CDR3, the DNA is TGTGCCAGCAGCCTCTTGTGGGGGCCGGACACTGAAGCTTTCTTT.

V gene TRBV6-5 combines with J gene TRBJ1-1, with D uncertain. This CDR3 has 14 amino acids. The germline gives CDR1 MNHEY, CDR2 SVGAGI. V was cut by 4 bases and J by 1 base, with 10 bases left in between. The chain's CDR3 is CASSLRLGNTEAFF. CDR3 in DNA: TGTGCCAGCAGTTTACGACTAGGGAACACTGAAGCTTTCTTT.

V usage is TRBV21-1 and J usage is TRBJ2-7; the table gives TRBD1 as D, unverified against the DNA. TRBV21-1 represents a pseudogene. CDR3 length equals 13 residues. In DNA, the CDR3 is TGTGCCAGCAGCAAAGTGGCAGGCTACGAGCAGTACTTC. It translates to CASSKVAGYEQYF.

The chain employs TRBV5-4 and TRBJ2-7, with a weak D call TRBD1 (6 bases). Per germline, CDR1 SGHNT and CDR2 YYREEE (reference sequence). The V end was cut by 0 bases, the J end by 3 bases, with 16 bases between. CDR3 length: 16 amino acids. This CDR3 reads CASSLGAGETIYEQYF. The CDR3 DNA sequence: TGTGCCAGCAGCTTGGGGGCAGGGGAAACTATCTACGAGCAGTACTTC.

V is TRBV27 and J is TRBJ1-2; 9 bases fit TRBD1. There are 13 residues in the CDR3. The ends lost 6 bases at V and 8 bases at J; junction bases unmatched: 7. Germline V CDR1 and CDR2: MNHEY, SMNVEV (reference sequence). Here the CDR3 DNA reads TGTGCCAGCAGCCGACAGGGGGTCGGAGGCTACACCTTC. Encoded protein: CASSRQGVGGYTF.

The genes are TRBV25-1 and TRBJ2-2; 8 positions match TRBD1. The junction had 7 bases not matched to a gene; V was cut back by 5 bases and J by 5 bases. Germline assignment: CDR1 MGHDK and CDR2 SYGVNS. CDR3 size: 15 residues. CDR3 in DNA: TGTGCCAGCAGTCCCTGGACAGGGCCGACCGGGGAGCTGTTTTTT. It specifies CASSPWTGPTGELFF.

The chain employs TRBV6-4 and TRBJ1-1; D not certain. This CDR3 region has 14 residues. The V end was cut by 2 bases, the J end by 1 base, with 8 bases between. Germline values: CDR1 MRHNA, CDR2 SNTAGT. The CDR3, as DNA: TGTGCCAGCAGTGACGAATACAGGAACACTGAAGCTTTCTTT. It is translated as CASSDEYRNTEAFF.

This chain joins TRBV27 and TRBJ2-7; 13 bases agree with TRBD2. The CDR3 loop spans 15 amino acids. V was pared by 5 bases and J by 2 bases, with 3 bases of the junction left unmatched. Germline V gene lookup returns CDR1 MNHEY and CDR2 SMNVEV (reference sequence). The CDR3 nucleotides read TGTGCCAGCAGTATACTAGCGGGGGGGACCTACGAGCAGTACTTC. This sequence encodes CASSILAGGTYEQYF.

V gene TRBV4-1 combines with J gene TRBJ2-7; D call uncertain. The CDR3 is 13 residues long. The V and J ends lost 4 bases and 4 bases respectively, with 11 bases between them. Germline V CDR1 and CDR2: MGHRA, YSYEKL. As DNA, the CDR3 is TGCGCCAGCAGCCCACAACGTTCATACGAGCAGTACTTC. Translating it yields CASSPQRSYEQYF.

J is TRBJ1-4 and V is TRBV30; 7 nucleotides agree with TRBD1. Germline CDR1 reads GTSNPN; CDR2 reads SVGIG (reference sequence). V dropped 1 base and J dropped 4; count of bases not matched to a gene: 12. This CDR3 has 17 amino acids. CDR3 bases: TGTGCCTGGAGTGGGGACAGCTGGCACCTCGGTAATGAAAAACTGTTTTTT. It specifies CAWSGDSWHLGNEKLFF.

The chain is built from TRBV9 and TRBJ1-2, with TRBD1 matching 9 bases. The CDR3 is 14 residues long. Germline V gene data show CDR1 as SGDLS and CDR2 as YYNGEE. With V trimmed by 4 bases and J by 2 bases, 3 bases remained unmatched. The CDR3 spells CASSPQGANYGYTF. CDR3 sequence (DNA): TGTGCCAGCAGCCCACAGGGGGCGAACTATGGCTACACCTTC.